A selection of T cell receptor beta chains follows, all from one sample in a study of blood T cells in healthy people across ages. TCRdb re-called the 5' RACE reads with MiXCR, one entry per CDR3 protein. The sample gives 800,000 or so distinct CDR3 sequences, roughly 60% of which show up once; about 30% is in the top ten. Sample: blood. All receptors come from a man aged 25 to 40 in good health. Both conserved end residues are part of each CDR3. Some rows have no size entry. The others give once, few or many, or a class for an expanded clone.

.,TRBV27,.,CASSPIRLAGGLSETQYF
once,TRBV4-2,TRBJ2-5,CASSQDFSWGGVQETQYF
.,TRBV6-5,TRBJ2-1,CASTQAPSLYNEQFF
many,TRBV25-1,TRBJ2-3,CASSKGPTDTQYF
.,TRBV7-8,TRBJ2-1,CASSLTSGGAYNEQFF
.,TRBV18,TRBJ2-7,CAISARASSYEQYF
.,TRBV27,TRBJ1-5,CASSQNGVGDLNQPQHF
many,TRBV7-9,TRBJ2-5,CASSPGQETQYF
.,TRBV4-2,TRBJ1-2,CASSQKEEYGYTF
.,TRBV25-1,TRBJ1-6,CASSPRLAHSPLHF
.,TRBV28,TRBJ2-2,CASSRPGLAGSNTGELFF
.,TRBV10-3,TRBJ2-1,CAINGQGNDNEQFF
.,TRBV4-2,TRBJ1-4,CASSQAPTGFSEKLFF
few,TRBV27,TRBJ2-1,CASSATGSGYNEQFF